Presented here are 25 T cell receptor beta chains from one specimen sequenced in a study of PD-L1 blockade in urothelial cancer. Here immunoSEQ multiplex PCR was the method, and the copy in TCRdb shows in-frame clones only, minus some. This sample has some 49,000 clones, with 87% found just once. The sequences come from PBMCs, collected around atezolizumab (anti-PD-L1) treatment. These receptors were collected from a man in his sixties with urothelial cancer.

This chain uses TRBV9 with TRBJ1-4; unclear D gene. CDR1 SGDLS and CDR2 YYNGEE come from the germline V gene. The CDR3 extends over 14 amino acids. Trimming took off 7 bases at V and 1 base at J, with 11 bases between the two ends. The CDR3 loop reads CASGREGTNEKLFF. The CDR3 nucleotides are TGTGCCAGCGGCCGGGAGGGAACTAATGAAAAACTGTTTTTT.

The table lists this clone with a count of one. The CDR3 coding sequence is TGTGCCAGCAGTTCTTTGACTACCAGCCGCCTGAACACTGAAGCTTTCTTT. This translates into CASSSLTTSRLNTEAFF. The J gene is TRBJ1-1, the V gene TRBV27; the D is unclear. The CDR3 loop spans 17 amino acids. Germline V lookup: CDR1 MNHEY, CDR2 SMNVEV (reference sequence). Trimming took 4 bases from V and 0 from J, leaving 18 bases between them.

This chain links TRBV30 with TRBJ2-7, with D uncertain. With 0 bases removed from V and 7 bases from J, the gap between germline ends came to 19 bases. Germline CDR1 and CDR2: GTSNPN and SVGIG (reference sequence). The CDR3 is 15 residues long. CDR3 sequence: CAWSVVRAMLREQYF. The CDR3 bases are TGTGCCTGGAGTGTAGTCCGAGCCATGTTGAGAGAGCAGTACTTC.

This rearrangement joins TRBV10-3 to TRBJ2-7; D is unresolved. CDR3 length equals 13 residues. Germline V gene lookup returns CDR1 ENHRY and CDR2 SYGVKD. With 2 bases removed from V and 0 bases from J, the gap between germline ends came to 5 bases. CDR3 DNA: TGTGCCATCAGTGAGATAGCCTCCTACGAGCAGTACTTC. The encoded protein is CAISEIASYEQYF.

The CDR3, as DNA: TGTGCCAGTAGTCCAGGGACAGTCTCCTACGAGCAGTACTTC. Its protein is CASSPGTVSYEQYF. The chain links TRBV19 to TRBJ2-7; 7 bases match TRBD1. The CDR3 sequence is 14 residues long. Losses at the gene ends were 5 bases for V and 0 bases for J; bases not matched to a gene: 4. CDR1 and CDR2 (germline): LNHDA, SQIVND (reference sequence).

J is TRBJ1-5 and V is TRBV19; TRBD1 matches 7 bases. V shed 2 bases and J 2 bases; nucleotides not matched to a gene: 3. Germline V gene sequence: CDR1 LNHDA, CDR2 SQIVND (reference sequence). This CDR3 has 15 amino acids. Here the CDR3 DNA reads TGTGCCAGTAGTATACGACAGGGCGGCAATCAGCCCCAGCATTTT. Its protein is CASSIRQGGNQPQHF. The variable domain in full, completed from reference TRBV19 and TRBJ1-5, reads DGGITQSPKYLFRKEGQNVTLSCEQNLNHDAMYWYRQDPGQGLRLIYYSQIVNDFQKGDIAEGYSVSREKKESFPLTVTSAQKNPTAFYLCASSIRQGGNQPQHFGDGTRLSIL.

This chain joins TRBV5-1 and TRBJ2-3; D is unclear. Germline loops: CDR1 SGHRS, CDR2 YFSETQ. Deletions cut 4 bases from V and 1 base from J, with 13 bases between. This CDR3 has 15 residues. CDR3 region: CASSQSAARTDTQYF. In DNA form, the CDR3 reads TGCGCCAGCAGCCAGAGTGCGGCTCGCACAGATACGCAGTATTTT. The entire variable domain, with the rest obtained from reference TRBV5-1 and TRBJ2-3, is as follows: KAGVTQTPRYLIKTRGQQVTLSCSPISGHRSVSWYQQTPGQGLQFLFEYFSETQRNKGNFPGRFSGRQFSNSRSEMNVSTLELGDSALYLCASSQSAARTDTQYFGPGTRLTVL.

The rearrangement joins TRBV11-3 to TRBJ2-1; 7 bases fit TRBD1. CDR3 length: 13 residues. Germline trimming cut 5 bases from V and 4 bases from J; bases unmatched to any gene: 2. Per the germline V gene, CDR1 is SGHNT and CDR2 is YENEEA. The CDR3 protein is CASSRDRYNEQFF. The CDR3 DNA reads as TGTGCCAGCAGCCGGGACAGATACAATGAGCAGTTCTTC.

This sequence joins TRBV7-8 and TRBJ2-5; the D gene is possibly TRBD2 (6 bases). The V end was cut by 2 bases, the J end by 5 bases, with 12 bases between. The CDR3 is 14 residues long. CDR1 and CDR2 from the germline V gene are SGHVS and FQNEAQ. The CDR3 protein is CASSLMASGETQYF. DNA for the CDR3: TGTGCCAGCAGCTTAATGGCAAGCGGGGAGACCCAGTACTTC. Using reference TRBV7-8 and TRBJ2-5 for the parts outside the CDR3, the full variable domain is GAGVSQSPRYKVAKRGQDVALRCDPISGHVSLFWYQQALGQGPEFLTYFQNEAQLDKSGLPSDRFFAERPEGSVSTLKIQRTQQEDSAVYLCASSLMASGETQYFGPGTRLLVL.

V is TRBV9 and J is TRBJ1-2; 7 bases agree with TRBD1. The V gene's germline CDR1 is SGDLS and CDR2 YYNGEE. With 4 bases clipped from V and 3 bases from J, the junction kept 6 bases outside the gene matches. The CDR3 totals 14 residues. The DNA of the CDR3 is TGTGCCAGCAGCTTAACCGGGACAGACTATGGCTACACCTTC. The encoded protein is CASSLTGTDYGYTF.

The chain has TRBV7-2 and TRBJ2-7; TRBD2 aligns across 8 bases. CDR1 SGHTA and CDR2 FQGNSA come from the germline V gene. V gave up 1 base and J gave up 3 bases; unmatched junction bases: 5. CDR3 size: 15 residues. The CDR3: CASSLGGGRGYEQYF. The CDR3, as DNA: TGTGCCAGCAGCTTAGGCGGGGGGAGGGGCTACGAGCAGTACTTC.

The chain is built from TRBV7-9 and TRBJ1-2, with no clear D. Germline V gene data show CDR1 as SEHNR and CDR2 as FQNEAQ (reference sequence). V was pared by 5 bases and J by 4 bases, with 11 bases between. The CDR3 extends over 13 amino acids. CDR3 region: CASSLGGIYGYTF. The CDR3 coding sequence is TGTGCCAGCAGCCTAGGCGGGATCTATGGCTACACCTTC.

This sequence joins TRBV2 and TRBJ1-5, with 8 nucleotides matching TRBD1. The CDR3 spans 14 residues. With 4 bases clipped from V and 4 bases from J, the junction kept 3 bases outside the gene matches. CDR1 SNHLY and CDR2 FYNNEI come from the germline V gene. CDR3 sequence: CASSVTGGNQPQHF. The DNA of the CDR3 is TGTGCCAGCAGTGTAACAGGGGGAAATCAGCCCCAGCATTTT.

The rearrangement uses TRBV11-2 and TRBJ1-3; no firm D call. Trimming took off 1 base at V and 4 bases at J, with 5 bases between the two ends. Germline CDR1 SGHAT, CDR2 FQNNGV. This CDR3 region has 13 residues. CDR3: CASSLAGGNTIYF. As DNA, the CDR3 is TGTGCCAGCAGCTTAGCAGGCGGAAACACCATATATTTT.

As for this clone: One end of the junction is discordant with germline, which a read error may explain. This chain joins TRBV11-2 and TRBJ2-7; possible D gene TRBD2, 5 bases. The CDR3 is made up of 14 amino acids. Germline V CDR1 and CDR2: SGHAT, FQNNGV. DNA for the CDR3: TGCGCCAGCAGCTCCGGCCCGGGAACCTACGAGCAGTACTTC. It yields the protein CASSSGPGTYEQYF. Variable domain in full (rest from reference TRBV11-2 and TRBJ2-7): EAGVAQSPRYKIIEKRQSVAFWCNPISGHATLYWYQQILGQGPKLLIQFQNNGVVDDSQLPKDRFSAERLKGVDSTLKIQPAKLEDSAVYLCASSSGPGTYEQYFGPGTRLTVT.

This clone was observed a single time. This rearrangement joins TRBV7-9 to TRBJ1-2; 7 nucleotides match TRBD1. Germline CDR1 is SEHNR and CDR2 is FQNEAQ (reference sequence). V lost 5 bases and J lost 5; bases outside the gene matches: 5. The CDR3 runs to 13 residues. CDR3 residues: CASSPTGTYGYTF. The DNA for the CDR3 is TGTGCCAGCAGCCCGACAGGGACTTATGGCTACACCTTC. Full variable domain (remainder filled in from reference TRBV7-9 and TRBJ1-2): DTGVSQNPRHKITKRGQNVTFRCDPISEHNRLYWYRQTLGQGPEFLTYFQNEAQLEKSRLLSDRFSAERPKGSFSTLEIQRTEQGDSAMYLCASSPTGTYGYTFGSGTRLTVV.

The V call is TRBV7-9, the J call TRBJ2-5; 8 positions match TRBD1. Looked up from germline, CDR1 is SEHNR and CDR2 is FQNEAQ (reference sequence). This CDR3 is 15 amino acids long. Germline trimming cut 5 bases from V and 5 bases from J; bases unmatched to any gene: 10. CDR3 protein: CASSPGQGDRETQYF. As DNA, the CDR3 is TGTGCCAGCAGCCCAGGACAGGGTGACCGGGAGACCCAGTACTTC.

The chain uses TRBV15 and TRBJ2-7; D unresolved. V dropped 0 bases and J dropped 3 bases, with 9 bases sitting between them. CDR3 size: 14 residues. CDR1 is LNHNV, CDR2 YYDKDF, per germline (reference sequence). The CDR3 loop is CATSRDGVYYEQYF. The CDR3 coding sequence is TGTGCCACCAGCAGAGACGGTGTCTACTACGAGCAGTACTTC.

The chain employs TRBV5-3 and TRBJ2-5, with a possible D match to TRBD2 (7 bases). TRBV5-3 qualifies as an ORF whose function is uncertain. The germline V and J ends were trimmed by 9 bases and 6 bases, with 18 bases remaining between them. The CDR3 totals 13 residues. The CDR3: CAKGGGDAKTQYF. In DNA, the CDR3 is TGTGCCAAAGGGGGAGGGGATGCAAAGACCCAGTACTTC.

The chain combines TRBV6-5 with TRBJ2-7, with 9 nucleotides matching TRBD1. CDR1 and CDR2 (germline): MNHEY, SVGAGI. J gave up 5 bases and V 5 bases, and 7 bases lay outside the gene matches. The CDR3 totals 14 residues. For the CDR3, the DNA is TGTGCCAGCAGTCCCGGGACAGGGAGGCACGAGCAGTACTTC. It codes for CASSPGTGRHEQYF.

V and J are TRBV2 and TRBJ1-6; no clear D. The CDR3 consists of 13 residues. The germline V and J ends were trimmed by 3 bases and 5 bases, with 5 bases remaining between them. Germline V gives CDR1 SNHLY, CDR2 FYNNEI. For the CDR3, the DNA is TGTGCCAGCAGTGATGGGCATAATTCACCCCTCCACTTT. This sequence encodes CASSDGHNSPLHF.

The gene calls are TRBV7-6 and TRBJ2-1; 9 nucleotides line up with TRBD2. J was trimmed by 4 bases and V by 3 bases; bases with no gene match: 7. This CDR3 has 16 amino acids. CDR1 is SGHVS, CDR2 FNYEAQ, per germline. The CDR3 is CASSFGGGETYNEQFF. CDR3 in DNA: TGTGCCAGCAGCTTCGGCGGGGGGGAGACATACAATGAGCAGTTCTTC.

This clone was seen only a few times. As DNA, the CDR3 is TGTGCCACCAGCAGACAGGGGGGAAACACCATATATTTT. It encodes CATSRQGGNTIYF. The V call is TRBV15, the J call TRBJ1-3, with TRBD1 as a possible D gene (6 bases). The germline V gene has CDR1 LNHNV and CDR2 YYDKDF (reference sequence). V lost 2 bases and J 4 bases, leaving 6 bases between the germline ends. CDR3 length: 13 residues.

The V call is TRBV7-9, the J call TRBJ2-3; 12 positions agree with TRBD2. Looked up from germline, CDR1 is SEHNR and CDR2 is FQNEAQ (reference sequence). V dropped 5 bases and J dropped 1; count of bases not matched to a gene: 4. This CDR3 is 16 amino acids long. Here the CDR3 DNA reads TGTGCCAGCAGCGCGAGACTAGCGGGGGGCACAGATACGCAGTATTTT. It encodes CASSARLAGGTDTQYF.

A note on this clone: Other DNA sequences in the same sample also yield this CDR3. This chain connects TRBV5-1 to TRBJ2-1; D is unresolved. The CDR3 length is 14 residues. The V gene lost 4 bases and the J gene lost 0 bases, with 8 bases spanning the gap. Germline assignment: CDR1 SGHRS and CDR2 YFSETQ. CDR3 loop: CASSLESSYNEQFF. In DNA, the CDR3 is TGCGCCAGCAGCCTTGAGTCCTCCTACAATGAGCAGTTCTTC. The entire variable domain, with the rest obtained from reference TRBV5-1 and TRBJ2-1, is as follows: KAGVTQTPRYLIKTRGQQVTLSCSPISGHRSVSWYQQTPGQGLQFLFEYFSETQRNKGNFPGRFSGRQFSNSRSEMNVSTLELGDSALYLCASSLESSYNEQFFGPGTRLTVL.